One TCR beta chain is described in this entry. Its antigen is unknown. Negative isolation yielded CD4+ and CD8+ T cells, and FACS enriched TEMRA cells. This entry is derived from a study of CD8 T cells in Susac syndrome. It was with random hexamers that 0.5 to 1 ug RNA was reverse transcribed. immunoSEQ multiplex PCR amplified TCR beta CDR3 across 54 Vbeta, 13 Jbeta. TCRdb fed the immunoSEQ multiplex PCR reads into MiXCR, producing one record per CDR3 protein. The sample holds 250,000 to 300,000 distinct CDR3 sequences, roughly 81% seen once. The CDR3 spans 14 residues. Germline V gene sequence: CDR1 MNHEY, CDR2 SMNVEV (reference sequence). J was trimmed by 7 bases and V by 3 bases; bases with no gene match: 9. Overall study findings and caveats: As the study acknowledged, the number of individuals who were part of its TCR sequencing and HLA analysis was relatively small.

This chain links TRBV27 with TRBJ2-7; TRBD2 aligns across 7 bases. Sequenced material: CD8+ T cells from PBMCs. This sequence originates from a human donor with multiple sclerosis. The CDR3 here is CASSFIAGVEEQYF. In DNA form, the CDR3 reads TGTGCCAGCAGTTTCATCGCGGGAGTCGAAGAGCAGTACTTC.